This T cell receptor (beta chain) is from a study of control samples from healthy donors and cancer patients. Clones were read by immunoSEQ multiplex PCR, and TCRdb kept only the in-frame ones, dropping some. The sample lists about 69,000 clones; about four fifths were seen once. V shed 3 bases and J shed 1 base, with 9 bases lying between them. CDR1 is LNHDA and CDR2 is SQIVND in the germline V gene (reference sequence). This CDR3 region has 14 residues. The chain links TRBV19 to TRBJ1-1; D is uncertain. Input material: PBMCs. The TCR originated in a woman aged 50 to 65 with lung cancer. The CDR3 sequence: CASSIEKGNTEAFF. The CDR3 region has the DNA TGTGCCAGTAGTATTGAGAAGGGGAACACTGAAGCTTTCTTT.